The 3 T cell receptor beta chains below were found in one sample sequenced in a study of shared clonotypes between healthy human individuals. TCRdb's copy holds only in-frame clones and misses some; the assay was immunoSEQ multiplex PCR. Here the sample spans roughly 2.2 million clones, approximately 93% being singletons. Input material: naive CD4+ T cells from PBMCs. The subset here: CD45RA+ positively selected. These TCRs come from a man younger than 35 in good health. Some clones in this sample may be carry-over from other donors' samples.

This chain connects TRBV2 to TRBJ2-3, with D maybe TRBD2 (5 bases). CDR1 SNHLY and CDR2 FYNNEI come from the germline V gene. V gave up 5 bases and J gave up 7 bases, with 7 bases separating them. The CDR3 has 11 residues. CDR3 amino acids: CASSPGNTQYF. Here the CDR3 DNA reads TGTGCCAGCAGTCCCGGGAATACGCAGTATTTT.

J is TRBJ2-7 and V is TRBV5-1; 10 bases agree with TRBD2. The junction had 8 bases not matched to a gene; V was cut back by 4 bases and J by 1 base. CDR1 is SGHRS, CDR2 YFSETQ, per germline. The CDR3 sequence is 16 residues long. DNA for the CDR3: TGCGCCAGCAGCCCCCCCGGACTAGCGGCTTCCTACGAGCAGTACTTC. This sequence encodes CASSPPGLAASYEQYF. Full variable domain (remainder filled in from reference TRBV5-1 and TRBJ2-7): KAGVTQTPRYLIKTRGQQVTLSCSPISGHRSVSWYQQTPGQGLQFLFEYFSETQRNKGNFPGRFSGRQFSNSRSEMNVSTLELGDSALYLCASSPPGLAASYEQYFGPGTRLTVT.

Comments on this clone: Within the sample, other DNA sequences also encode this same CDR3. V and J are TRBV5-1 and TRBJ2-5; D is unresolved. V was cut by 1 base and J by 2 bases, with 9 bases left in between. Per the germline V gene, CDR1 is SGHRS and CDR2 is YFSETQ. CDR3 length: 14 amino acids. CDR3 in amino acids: CASSLTGDQETQYF. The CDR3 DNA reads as TGCGCCAGCAGCTTGACCGGTGATCAAGAGACCCAGTACTTC.